In its sample, the clone carrying this T cell receptor (beta chain) was seen a few times. Other nucleotide sequences in the sample specify the same CDR3. This entry is derived from a study of blood T cell repertoires in COVID-19. Study in general: PBMCs, B-cell-depleted T cells, or T cells provided the cDNA or gDNA that made up the material.

J lost 4 bases, V lost 4 bases, and 14 bases had no gene match. Looked up from germline, CDR1 is SGHAT and CDR2 is FQNNGV. This CDR3 region has 18 residues. As handled by the study authors: From reference gene primer amplification, estimates of nucleated cell counts were derived. Libraries were prepared by immunoSEQ multiplex PCR; TCRdb keeps only in-frame clonotypes and omits some of them. That table is the source of V, J and clone size, and D and trimming were worked out from the DNA. The sample consists of under 150,000 clones, 82% of them appearing once. J is TRBJ2-2 and V is TRBV11-2; 8 bases match TRBD2. This clonotype was sampled from a man aged 65 to 85 with active or convalescent COVID-19. The sample was peripheral blood. CDR3 nucleotides: TGTGCCAGCAGCTCTAGGGGTGGGGCGGGAGGAAGCACCGGGGAGCTGTTTTTT. It yields the protein CASSSRGGAGGSTGELFF.